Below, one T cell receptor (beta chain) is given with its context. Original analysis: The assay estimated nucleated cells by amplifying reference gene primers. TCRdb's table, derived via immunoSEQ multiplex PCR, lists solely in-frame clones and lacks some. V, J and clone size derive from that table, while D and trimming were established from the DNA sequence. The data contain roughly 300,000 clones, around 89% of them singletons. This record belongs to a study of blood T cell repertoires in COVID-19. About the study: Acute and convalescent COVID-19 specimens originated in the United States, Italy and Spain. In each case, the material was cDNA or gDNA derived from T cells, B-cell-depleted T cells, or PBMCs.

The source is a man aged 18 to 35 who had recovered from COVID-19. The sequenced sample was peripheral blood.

CDR3 protein: CASGGLASGETQYF. The CDR3, as DNA: TGTGCCAGCGGAGGACTAGCTTCAGGAGAGACCCAGTACTTC. The chain couples TRBV27 to TRBJ2-5; TRBD2 matches at 8 bases. The germline gives CDR1 MNHEY, CDR2 SMNVEV (reference sequence). The CDR3 is 14 amino acids. The V segment lost 8 bases and the J segment 4 bases; nucleotides outside the gene matches: 9.